Listed here is a single T cell receptor (beta chain). Its antigen is as yet unknown. According to the study, genomic DNA was the template for TCR beta VDJ and CDR3 profiling. MiXCR, run by TCRdb on the reads, gives a single entry per CDR3 protein. The sample includes roughly 40,000 distinct CDR3 sequences, about 70% seen only once; the top ten take about 25%. The data originate from a study of CD8+CD57+ T cells in acquired aplastic anemia. Study information: On average, sorted CD4+ and CD8+ cells gave around 3 ug of DNA.

In germline, CDR1 is KGHSY, CDR2 FQNENV. The CDR3 runs 15 residues. The V gene end was trimmed by 2 bases and the J gene end by 10 bases; junction bases not matched to a gene: 9. Study-level results: Patients shared about 30 CD8+ CDR3 sequences with controls.

The receptor's source is a human donor in good health, serving as a control. Sequenced material: sorted CD4+, CD8+, or CD8+CD57+ T cells (not recorded which) from PBMCs. The chain recombines TRBV16 with TRBJ2-1; 9 bases line up with TRBD1. CDR3 bases: TGTGCCAGCAGCCAAGTCGGGGGACAGGGCCAGGAGCAGTTCTTC. It is translated as CASSQVGGQGQEQFF.